This TCR beta chain appears in the sequencing data of a study of Ad26.COV2.S vaccination and SARS-CoV-2 variants. Treatment: about 20 received Ad26.COV2.S at low or high dose, single or two shots; several received placebo; per-sample allocation not given. Sampling happened 63 days after the first vaccine or placebo injection. V was cut by 7 bases and J by 3 bases, with 13 bases left in between. CDR1 and CDR2 from the germline V gene are GTSNPN and SVGIG (reference sequence). The CDR3 has 12 residues. This table comes from immunoSEQ multiplex PCR, and its TCRdb copy is limited to in-frame clones, with some not included. The sample has 200,000 to 250,000 clones, 70% to 90% seen once.

The TCR was taken from a person aged 18-65 years who received the Ad26.COV2.S COVID-19 vaccine or a placebo. Sequenced material: peripheral blood, taken in a trial of Ad26.COV2.S vaccine versus placebo. The genes are TRBV30 and TRBJ2-7, with D perhaps TRBD1 (7 bases). The CDR3 DNA is TGTGCCTCCCACCAGGGGGGCTACGAGCAGTACTTC. It specifies CASHQGGYEQYF.